This record looks at one TCR beta chain sequence and its context. The sample originates from a study of blood T cell repertoires in COVID-19. Sequenced by immunoSEQ multiplex PCR; TCRdb stores in-frame clones only, minus some. The table lists a few hundred thousand clones, roughly nine tenths of them singletons. The source of this sequence is a middle-aged woman who had been exposed to COVID-19. The sequencing sample was made of PBMCs or T cells enriched from blood (not recorded which).

Here the CDR3 reads CASSLLSKTDTQYF. CDR3 DNA: TGTGCCAGCAGCTTACTATCGAAGACAGATACGCAGTATTTT. The chain recombines TRBV7-9 with TRBJ2-3; D gene ambiguous. With 2 bases removed from V and 3 bases from J, the gap between germline ends came to 9 bases. The CDR3 covers 14 residues. The germline CDR1 and CDR2 sequences are SEHNR and FQNEAQ (reference sequence).